The rows below give T cell receptor beta chains drawn from one sample of a study of control samples from healthy donors and cancer patients. Clones were read by immunoSEQ multiplex PCR, and TCRdb kept only the in-frame ones, dropping some. The sample has about 130,000 clones; just under 95% are singletons. Sequencing used PBMCs. Receptor source: a man aged 60 to 75 with colorectal cancer. Each CDR3 is given with its conserved first and last residue. A D gene is named only where the DNA matches it firmly. Some rows have no size entry. The others give once, few or many, or a class for an expanded clone.

cdr3_nt	cdr3_aa	d_call	j_call	v_call	clone_size
TGTGCCAGCAGCCCCTACCGGACAGGCCTCGCTTTAGACTATGGCTACACCTTC	CASSPYRTGLALDYGYTF	TRBD1	TRBJ1-2	TRBV7-9	-
TGTGCCAGCAGTGAAGGCGGGGAGTTGGACTATGGCTACACCTTC	CASSEGGELDYGYTF	-	TRBJ1-2	TRBV25-1	-
TGTGCCAGCAGCCCACAGGGGTCCTACACTGAAGCTTTCTTT	CASSPQGSYTEAFF	TRBD1	TRBJ1-1	TRBV7-2	-
TGTGCCAGCAGCTTAGATCGCGGACCTTTAGCCAAAAACATTCAGTACTTC	CASSLDRGPLAKNIQYF	-	TRBJ2-4	TRBV11-2	-
TGTGCCAGCAGCCGACAGAACGATCAGCCCCAGCATTTT	CASSRQNDQPQHF	-	TRBJ1-5	TRBV7-2	-
TGTGCCAGCTCTCCCGTGCGGAATATTATAGACTACACCTTC	CASSPVRNIIDYTF	-	TRBJ1-2	TRBV18	-
TGCGCCAGCAGCCACGTCGTCTTGCAGGGCGGAGATACGCAGTATTTT	CASSHVVLQGGDTQYF	-	TRBJ2-3	TRBV4-1	-
TGTGCCAGTAGTATAGCGCACTACGACAGGGGGCCGCGGGACACTGAAGCTTTCTTT	CASSIAHYDRGPRDTEAFF	TRBD1	TRBJ1-1	TRBV19	once
TGCGCCAGCAGCCGGGCGACAGGTGCCTACGAGCAGTACTTC	CASSRATGAYEQYF	-	TRBJ2-7	TRBV5-1	-
TGTGCCAGCAGTTTAGAGGCCGGCTCTGGAAACACCATATATTTT	CASSLEAGSGNTIYF	-	TRBJ1-3	TRBV27	-
TGTGCCAGCAGCTGGCAGAGGGGGCGCCTGTATTTT	CASSWQRGRLYF	TRBD1	TRBJ2-3	TRBV7-2	-
TGTGCCAGCAATTACAGGGCCGGTAATGAAAAACTGTTTTTT	CASNYRAGNEKLFF	-	TRBJ1-4	TRBV2	-
TGTGCCAGCAGCTCATCGTTGGGGACTTTATCCTACGAGCAGTACTTC	CASSSSLGTLSYEQYF	-	TRBJ2-7	TRBV7-9	few
TGTGCCAGCAGAAGCGGGACAGGGGGTAGGCAGCCCCAGCATTTT	CASRSGTGGRQPQHF	TRBD1	TRBJ1-5	TRBV2	-
TGTGCCAGCGAAGGGGCCGAGCAGTACTTC	CASEGAEQYF	-	TRBJ2-7	TRBV5-8	-
TGTGCCAGCAGCGTAGGGGCTAGCGGCCAAGAGACCCAGTACTTC	CASSVGASGQETQYF	TRBD2	TRBJ2-5	TRBV9	-
TGTGCCAGCAGTCCCCGGACAGGGATCAGCACCGGGGAGCTGTTTTTT	CASSPRTGISTGELFF	TRBD1	TRBJ2-2	TRBV27	-
TGCGCCAGCAGCGTGACAGGCGGTAACACTGAAGCTTTCTTT	CASSVTGGNTEAFF	-	TRBJ1-1	TRBV5-1	-
TGTGCCAGCAGCCCAGGGAGCGACGGCACTAAACCGGATTATGGCTACACCTTC	CASSPGSDGTKPDYGYTF	-	TRBJ1-2	TRBV3-1/TRBV3-2	-
TGTGCCAGCAGCGTCGACACCGGAAACACCATATATTTT	CASSVDTGNTIYF	-	TRBJ1-3	TRBV9	-
TGTGCCAGCAGACCCGGGTCTCCACCGCAGCAGTTCTTC	CASRPGSPPQQFF	-	TRBJ2-1	TRBV27	-
TGCAGCGTTGAAGATGCGAAGGTGGAGGGACTTGGCTACACCTTC	CSVEDAKVEGLGYTF	-	TRBJ1-2	TRBV29-1	-